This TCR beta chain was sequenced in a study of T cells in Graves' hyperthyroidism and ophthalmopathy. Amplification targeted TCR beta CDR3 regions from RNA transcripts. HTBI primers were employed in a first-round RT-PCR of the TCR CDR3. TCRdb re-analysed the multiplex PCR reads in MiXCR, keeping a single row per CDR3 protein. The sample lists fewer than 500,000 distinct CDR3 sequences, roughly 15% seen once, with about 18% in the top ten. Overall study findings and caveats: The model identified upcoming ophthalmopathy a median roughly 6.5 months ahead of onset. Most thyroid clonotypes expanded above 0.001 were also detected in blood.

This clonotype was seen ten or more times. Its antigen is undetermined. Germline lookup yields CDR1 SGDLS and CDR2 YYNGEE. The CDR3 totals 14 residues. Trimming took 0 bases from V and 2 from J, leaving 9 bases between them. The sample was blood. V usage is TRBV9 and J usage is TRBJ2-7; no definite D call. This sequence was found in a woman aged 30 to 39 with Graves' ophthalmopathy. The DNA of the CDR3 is TGTGCCAGCAGCGTAGAGCAGCGCCCCTACGAGCAGTACTTC. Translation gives CASSVEQRPYEQYF.